Described below is a single TCR beta chain sequence and its context. This sample stems from a study of blood T cells in healthy people across ages. For the second PCR, which ran for about 6 to 11 cycles, a sample-barcoded 5' primer and a J-beta primer mix were used. TCRdb re-analysed the 5' RACE reads in MiXCR, keeping a single row per CDR3 protein. The repertoire holds about 1.5 million distinct CDR3 sequences, with roughly 43% as singletons. The ends lost 0 bases at V and 1 base at J; junction bases unmatched: 6. Germline V gene sequence: CDR1 SGDLS, CDR2 YYNGEE. This CDR3 is 16 amino acids long. The chain is built from TRBV9 and TRBJ1-1, with TRBD1 matching 7 bases. The clonotype comes from a woman younger than 35 in good health. Sequencing was performed on blood. The CDR3 here is CASSVGQGWANTEAFF. CDR3 DNA sequence: TGTGCCAGCAGCGTAGGACAGGGATGGGCGAACACTGAAGCTTTCTTT.